This TCR beta chain appears in the sequencing data of a study of identical twins (dated by TCRdb to about 2016). In terms of the full investigation: To test whether fetal clonotypes persist, the study used deep sequencing on TCR alpha and beta repertoires from monozygotic twins, unrelated adults of various ages, and cord blood. To rule out contamination, replicate twin experiments were performed at different times with different library preparation protocols. The full study reports these points: Invariant T cells such as MAIT and iNKT could partly confound zero-insertion analyses, though diverse VJ usage argued against this for most clonotypes. In beta out-of-frame sequences, excess twin sharing was weaker, because having fewer shared sequences lowered the signal-to-noise ratio. Because the same donors could not be followed over many years, the conclusions depended on cross-sectional statistical analysis. Abundant cord blood beta clonotypes had fewer insertions, young adult naive repertoires showed a similar but weaker trend, and memory repertoires showed no such trend. In monozygotic twins, recombination models systematically underestimated out-of-frame TCR alpha sharing, but the models matched the sharing seen between unrelated individuals. Compared with coincidental sharing between unrelated individuals, out-of-frame TCR alpha sequences shared between twins showed an excess of sequences with low generation probability.

This clonotype was counted only a few times. Its antigen is not yet known. The sample holds no much larger clone one base away, and base qualities are not on file. All donors were healthy Caucasians. Miltenyi CD45RO+ enrichment and human naive T-cell isolation kits were used to isolate memory (CD45RO+) and naive T cells from PBMC. CDR3 length: 15 amino acids, cysteine to phenylalanine. Only the CDR3 region is kept as DNA, spanning 45 bases read in frame from base 1. From a lookup of the germline V gene, CDR1 and CDR2 are SGDLS and YYNGEE. After removal of 4 bases from V and 2 bases from J, the junction retains 7 bases not matched to a gene. The method was 5' RACE. Data came from an Illumina HiSeq 2000. Template switching introduced a universal primer binding site; the final cDNA contained a unique molecular identifier, enabling accurate counting of TCR cDNA molecules. Specific primers in the conserved constant-segment region were used to synthesize first-strand cDNA for TCR alpha and beta chains. To control for contamination, each cDNA library was double barcoded with a SMART-Mk sample barcode plus Illumina barcodes. TruSeq adapter sequences and Illumina sample barcodes were added in two successive PCR steps. The TCR alpha and beta cDNA libraries were sequenced on the Illumina HiSeq platform using custom primers. Regarding the original processing steps: Unique molecular identifiers were extracted from raw reads with MiGEC, and CDR3 positions were determined with MiXCR. Recombination models were inferred per individual with the repgenHMM and IGoR tools using an EM algorithm. The analysis of shared clonotypes was done with the tcR package in R, with sharing normalized by the product of cloneset sizes. Out-of-frame nonproductive sequences were analyzed to study raw recombination free of thymic and clonal selection effects. TCRdb handled the public reads itself, with Q25 trimming in fastp and clone calling in MiXCR, and kept productive beta chains. Rows with a matching CDR3 protein are joined into one entry that keeps the most common DNA and genes. These V and J calls originate from TCRdb's pipeline instead of the authors' own analysis. The sample profile shows about 240,000 distinct CDR3 sequences; roughly a tenth of them were found once. The biggest ten clones account for 10% of the sample.

Here the chain combines TRBV9 and TRBJ2-7; the central 9 bases match TRBD1. This TCR came from a man aged 45-65 years in good health. Sequenced input: memory T cells sorted from blood. This specimen's cell subset or site label, interpreted: CD45RO+ enriched T cells. DNA sequence: TGTGCCAGCAGCTTCCGGACAGGGGCGCCCTACGAGCAGTACTTC. It translates to CASSFRTGAPYEQYF.